This TCR beta chain derives from a study of cytomegalovirus exposure and HLA in healthy donors. Overall study results and limits: According to the study, roughly 180 TCR beta chains were cytomegalovirus-associated. In an earlier analysis, about 90% or about 30%: the productive usage of most TCR beta V segments.

Notes on this clone: Its antigen remains unknown.

The donors gave bone marrow, and they were healthy. CDR1 and CDR2 (germline): SGHRS, YFSETQ. This CDR3 comprises 17 residues. V lost 5 bases and J lost 3, with 23 bases in between. The study ran its PCR with 60 Vbeta and 13 Jbeta primers. Profiling relied on immunoSEQ multiplex PCR, and the TCRdb table lists in-frame clones only, not all of them. The sample shows approximately 130,000 clones, 60% to 80% of them seen only once. The rearrangement links TRBV5-1 to TRBJ2-5, with a possible D match to TRBD2 (6 bases). The receptor's source is a man aged 50-59 years in good health and CMV-seronegative. The sequencing input was PBMCs. CDR3 sequence: CASRAVGREGVEETQYF. As DNA, the CDR3 is TGCGCCAGCAGGGCGGTTGGGCGGGAAGGGGTCGAAGAGACCCAGTACTTC.